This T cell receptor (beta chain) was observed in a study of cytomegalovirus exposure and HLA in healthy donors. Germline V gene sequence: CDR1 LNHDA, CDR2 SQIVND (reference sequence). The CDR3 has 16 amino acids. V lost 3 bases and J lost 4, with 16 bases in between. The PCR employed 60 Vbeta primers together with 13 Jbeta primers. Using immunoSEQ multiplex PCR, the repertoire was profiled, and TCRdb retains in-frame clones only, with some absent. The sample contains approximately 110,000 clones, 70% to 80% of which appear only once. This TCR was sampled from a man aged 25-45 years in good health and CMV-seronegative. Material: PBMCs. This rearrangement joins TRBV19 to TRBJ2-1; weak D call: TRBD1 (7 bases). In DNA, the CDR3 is TGTGCCAGTAGTATTTCCAGGGGGGTTCCTTACAATGAGCAGTTCTTC. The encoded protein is CASSISRGVPYNEQFF.